The 15 T cell receptor beta chains presented below share a single source sample, sequenced in a study of chemoradiotherapy in HPV16-positive cancers. Measured with immunoSEQ multiplex PCR; TCRdb has only the in-frame clones, and not every one. The table includes roughly 20,000 clones, more than 80% detected once. Sequences were derived from blood, sampled from a patient who underwent chemoradiotherapy. These receptors originate from a human donor with HPV-associated anogenital cancer.

The V call is TRBV10-3, the J call TRBJ2-1; tentatively, D is TRBD1 (6 bases). Germline values: CDR1 ENHRY, CDR2 SYGVKD. CDR3 length: 13 amino acids. V was trimmed by 8 bases and J by 7 bases, leaving 15 bases between them. The CDR3 is CAIHWDQGNEQFF. The CDR3 DNA reads as TGTGCCATCCACTGGGACCAGGGGAATGAGCAGTTCTTC.

The rearrangement joins TRBV6-4 to TRBJ1-1, with unresolved D. Germline V CDR1 and CDR2: MRHNA, SNTAGT. CDR3 length equals 14 residues. V lost 2 bases to trimming and J lost 9 bases, with 16 bases between them. The CDR3 sequence: CASSDLPGPSQAFF. CDR3 DNA sequence: TGTGCCAGCAGTGACCTCCCCGGACCTTCCCAAGCTTTCTTT.

CDR3 residues: CASRRPTGAYGYTF. The DNA of the CDR3 is TGTGCCAGCAGGAGACCGACAGGGGCCTATGGCTACACCTTC. The V call is TRBV6-1, the J call TRBJ1-2; TRBD1 matches 8 bases. Trimming at V came to 6 bases and at J to 4 bases, leaving 7 bases not matched to a gene. The CDR3 is made up of 14 amino acids. Germline V gene lookup returns CDR1 MNHNS and CDR2 SASEGT.

The CDR3 sequence: CASSLGTAASYEQYF. CDR3 coding DNA: TGTGCCAGCAGCCTCGGGACAGCCGCGTCCTACGAGCAGTACTTC. The chain joins TRBV27 to TRBJ2-7; 7 bases map to TRBD1. The CDR3 length is 15 residues. The V gene end was trimmed by 6 bases and the J gene end by 1 base; junction bases not matched to a gene: 9. Germline V gene lookup returns CDR1 MNHEY and CDR2 SMNVEV (reference sequence).

The V gene is TRBV25-1, the J gene TRBJ2-7; D ambiguous. CDR1 is MGHDK and CDR2 is SYGVNS in the germline V gene. The CDR3 is made up of 11 amino acids. The V gene lost 3 bases and the J gene lost 2 bases, with 2 bases spanning the gap. In nucleotides, the CDR3 is TGTGCCAGCAGTGAGACCTACGAGCAGTACTTC. Its protein product is CASSETYEQYF.

The genes are TRBV29-1 and TRBJ1-1; D is undetermined. CDR1 is SQVTM and CDR2 is ANQGSEA in the germline V gene. The CDR3 loop spans 9 amino acids. The V and J ends lost 1 base and 10 bases respectively, with 4 bases between them. The CDR3 DNA reads as TGCAGCGTTGAAGTGGGAGCTTTCTTT. Translating it yields CSVEVGAFF.

CDR3 amino acids: CASSVGLAVDEQFF. The CDR3 nucleotides read TGTGCCAGCAGCGTAGGACTAGCAGTGGATGAGCAGTTCTTC. V usage is TRBV9 and J usage is TRBJ2-1, with 7 bases lining up with TRBD2. V lost 0 bases, J lost 8 bases, and 5 bases stayed unmatched. There are 14 residues in the CDR3. Germline CDR1 reads SGDLS; CDR2 reads YYNGEE. The variable domain in full, completed from reference TRBV9 and TRBJ2-1, reads DSGVTQTPKHLITATGQRVTLRCSPRSGDLSVYWYQQSLDQGLQFLIQYYNGEERAKGNILERFSAQQFPDLHSELNLSSLELGDSALYFCASSVGLAVDEQFFGPGTRLTVL.

The V call is TRBV7-9, the J call TRBJ2-4, with 7 nucleotides matching TRBD1. V trimming: 3 bases; J trimming: 1 base; junction bases outside the gene matches: 3. In germline, CDR1 is SEHNR, CDR2 FQNEAQ (reference sequence). CDR3 length equals 15 residues. CDR3 coding DNA: TGTGCCAGCAGCTTTACAGGGGCGGCCAAAAACATTCAGTACTTC. Protein: CASSFTGAAKNIQYF.

The chain recombines TRBV11-2 with TRBJ1-1; D unresolved. The CDR3 runs 16 residues. Deletions cut 1 base from V and 2 bases from J, with 14 bases between. CDR1 and CDR2 from the germline V gene are SGHAT and FQNNGV. The CDR3 nucleotides are TGTGCCAGCAGCTTAGCACTAGCGGGGTTCAACACTGAAGCTTTCTTT. Translated, it gives CASSLALAGFNTEAFF.

The genes are TRBV5-5 and TRBJ1-3; D ambiguous. V dropped 1 base and J dropped 0 bases, with 11 bases sitting between them. The CDR3 runs to 16 residues. Germline assignment: CDR1 SGHKS and CDR2 YYEKEE (reference sequence). DNA of the CDR3: TGTGCCAGCAGCTTGAATGCAGGAGACTCTGGAAACACCATATATTTT. Protein sequence: CASSLNAGDSGNTIYF.

The V gene is TRBV14, the J gene TRBJ2-3; D gene uncertain. CDR1 and CDR2 from the germline V gene are SGHDN and FVKESK. The CDR3 is 17 residues long. Trimming took off 1 base at V and 0 bases at J, with 14 bases between the two ends. CDR3 region: CASSQVPLGLSTDTQYF. In DNA form, the CDR3 reads TGTGCCAGCAGCCAAGTCCCCCTGGGCCTGAGCACAGATACGCAGTATTTT.

The CDR3 DNA reads as TGCGCCAGCAAACGCCAAGCAGGACTCTCTGGAAACACCATATATTTT. It yields the protein CASKRQAGLSGNTIYF. The V gene is TRBV5-1, the J gene TRBJ1-3; D gene ambiguous. The germline V gene encodes CDR1 SGHRS and CDR2 YFSETQ. The V and J ends lost 6 bases and 0 bases respectively, with 16 bases between them. This CDR3 comprises 16 residues.

The chain uses TRBV6-5 and TRBJ1-6; 8 bases align to TRBD1. Looked up from germline, CDR1 is MNHEY and CDR2 is SVGAGI. The CDR3 covers 16 residues. After removal of 0 bases from V and 8 bases from J, the junction contained 6 bases not matched to a gene. The CDR3 loop reads CASSYSNPGQDSPLHF. The DNA for the CDR3 is TGTGCCAGCAGTTACTCGAATCCGGGACAGGATTCACCCCTCCACTTT.

The chain combines TRBV28 with TRBJ1-1; TRBD1 agrees at 11 bases. CDR3 length: 16 residues. CDR1 is MDHEN and CDR2 is SYDVKM in the germline V gene. With V trimmed by 6 bases and J by 1 base, 7 bases remained unmatched. DNA for the CDR3: TGTGCCAGCAGGACCGGGACAGGGGGGGAGAACACTGAAGCTTTCTTT. This sequence encodes CASRTGTGGENTEAFF. The complete variable domain, with remaining parts taken from reference TRBV28 and TRBJ1-1, reads DVKVTQSSRYLVKRTGEKVFLECVQDMDHENMFWYRQDPGLGLRLIYFSYDVKMKEKGDIPEGYSVSREKKERFSLILESASTNQTSMYLCASRTGTGGENTEAFFGQGTRLTVV.

This chain joins TRBV4-1 and TRBJ1-2; 7 bases line up with TRBD1. After removal of 0 bases from V and 1 base from J, the junction contained 5 bases not matched to a gene. This CDR3 has 16 residues. Germline lookup yields CDR1 MGHRA and CDR2 YSYEKL. This chain's CDR3 is CASSQERTGLNYGYTF. In DNA, the CDR3 is TGCGCCAGCAGCCAAGAAAGGACAGGCCTTAACTATGGCTACACCTTC.